The 26 T cell receptor beta chains below come from one sample, sequenced in a study. TCRdb used MiXCR to reprocess the 5' RACE reads, holding one entry per CDR3 protein. The sample has 50,000 to 75,000 distinct CDR3 sequences, 22% seen once; the top ten hold just under 3%. Sequencing input: memory CD4+ T cells sorted from a lymph node. Subset here: memory CD4+ T cells, CD4+CD45RO+CD25-. All receptors come from a female donor with breast cancer.

This clonotype was recorded many times. This chain links TRBV27 with TRBJ2-1; D is uncertain. The CDR3 sequence is 14 residues long. The V end lost 3 bases, the J end lost 2 bases, and 8 bases lay between the germline ends. Germline values: CDR1 MNHEY, CDR2 SMNVEV (reference sequence). CDR3 in DNA: TGTGCCAGCAGTTTGAGACCTACCTACAATGAGCAGTTCTTC. Its protein product is CASSLRPTYNEQFF.

The V gene is TRBV7-2, the J gene TRBJ1-2, with no clear D. Trimming cost V 1 base and J 3 bases, with 12 bases left between them. This CDR3 region has 15 residues. Per the germline V gene, CDR1 is SGHTA and CDR2 is FQGNSA. The CDR3 bases are TGTGCCAGCAGCTTAGTCTTCGGCGGATACTATGGCTACACCTTC. Protein: CASSLVFGGYYGYTF.

The sample holds a few counts of this clonotype. This chain connects TRBV4-2 to TRBJ1-4, with D tentatively TRBD1 (5 bases). Germline CDR1 LGHNA, CDR2 YNFKEQ. The germline V and J ends were trimmed by 4 bases and 6 bases, with 15 bases remaining between them. This CDR3 contains 15 residues. The CDR3 DNA reads TGTGCCAGCAGCCCAAGATTCAGGGCGGATGAAAAACTGTTTTTT. Translated, it gives CASSPRFRADEKLFF.

The V and J genes are TRBV7-2 and TRBJ2-5; 7 bases are shared with TRBD1. CDR1 and CDR2 (germline): SGHTA, FQGNSA. The CDR3 extends over 11 amino acids. This CDR3 reads CVTRDRETQYF. Written as DNA, the CDR3 is TGTGTCACACGGGACAGAGAGACCCAGTACTTC.

In its sample, this clonotype was seen many times. The J gene is TRBJ1-5, the V gene TRBV7-6; D uncertain. The V end was cut by 1 base, the J end by 4 bases, with 5 bases between. CDR1 is SGHVS, CDR2 FNYEAQ, per germline. This CDR3 spans 13 amino acids. CDR3 sequence: CASSLGPNQPQHF. DNA of the CDR3: TGTGCCAGCAGCTTAGGCCCTAATCAGCCCCAGCATTTT. The variable domain in full, with the rest retrieved from reference TRBV7-6 and TRBJ1-5, is GAGVSQSPRYKVTKRGQDVALRCDPISGHVSLYWYRQALGQGPEFLTYFNYEAQQDKSGLPNDRFSAERPEGSISTLTIQRTEQRDSAMYRCASSLGPNQPQHFGDGTRLSIL.

The chain couples TRBV28 to TRBJ1-2; D gene ambiguous. V was shortened by 7 bases and J by 2 bases, with 5 bases between the two germline ends. The CDR3 extends over 11 amino acids. In germline, CDR1 is MDHEN, CDR2 SYDVKM. The CDR3 region is CASTGNYGYTF. The CDR3 nucleotides are TGTGCCAGCACAGGAAACTATGGCTACACCTTC.

This clonotype was counted a few times. This chain links TRBV4-1 with TRBJ2-3, with D perhaps matching TRBD2 (7 bases). From germline, CDR1 is MGHRA and CDR2 YSYEKL. V lost 1 base, J lost 9 bases, and 17 bases lay in between. The length of the CDR3 is 15 residues. CDR3 loop: CASSQGGGARGTQYF. The CDR3 DNA follows: TGCGCCAGCAGCCAAGGGGGGGGCGCGCGGGGAACGCAGTATTTT.

The genes are TRBV24-1 and TRBJ2-3; D is uncertain. Germline V gene lookup returns CDR1 KGHDR and CDR2 SFDVKD. The length of the CDR3 is 14 residues. Trimming cost V 6 bases and J 3 bases, with 12 bases left between them. The CDR3 spells CATSSGRTTDTQYF. As DNA, the CDR3 is TGTGCCACCAGTTCAGGACGAACGACAGATACGCAGTATTTT.

Only a few counts were recorded for this clonotype. The CDR3: CASSVFTGGPDGYTF. The CDR3 nucleotides are TGTGCCAGCAGCGTCTTTACAGGTGGGCCGGATGGCTACACCTTC. The rearrangement links TRBV9 to TRBJ1-2; TRBD1 might be the D (5 bases). V shed 2 bases and J shed 6 bases, with 17 bases lying between them. The CDR3 has 15 amino acids. Germline V CDR1 and CDR2: SGDLS, YYNGEE.

This clonotype was detected ten times or more. This rearrangement joins TRBV20-1 to TRBJ1-2; D remains unclear. The CDR3 runs 10 residues. CDR1 is DFQATT and CDR2 is SNEGSKA in the germline V gene (reference sequence). V was pared by 5 bases and J by 3 bases, with 4 bases between. CDR3 sequence: CSAQDYGYTF. Written as DNA, the CDR3 is TGCAGTGCTCAGGACTATGGCTACACCTTC.

Many counts were recorded for this clonotype. The genes are TRBV7-8 and TRBJ1-5, with D unresolved. Trimming pared 4 bases from V and 4 bases from J, leaving 5 bases between. The CDR3 totals 12 residues. Germline-derived CDR1 and CDR2 are SGHVS and FQNEAQ. For the CDR3, the DNA is TGTGCCAGCAGCTCGACTAATCAGCCCCAGCATTTT. It encodes CASSSTNQPQHF.

Remarks on this clonotype: This CDR3 fails to terminate in the conserved phenylalanine or tryptophan, so it likely reflects a read error. V and J are TRBV20-1 and TRBJ1-1, with TRBD1 identical over 8 bases. The CDR3 has 15 amino acids. Germline values: CDR1 DFQATT, CDR2 SNEGSKA (reference sequence). The junction had 11 bases not matched to a gene; V was cut back by 1 base and J by 7 bases. The CDR3 coding sequence is TGCAGTGCTAGAGGCGACGACCGGGGGACAGGTGAAGCTTTCTCT. It encodes CSARGDDRGTGEAFS.

This clonotype was counted a few times. The chain couples TRBV29-1 to TRBJ1-4; D is uncertain. V was clipped by 6 bases and J by 3 bases, with 11 bases between them. The V gene's germline CDR1 is SQVTM and CDR2 ANQGSEA. The CDR3 loop spans 13 amino acids. The CDR3 here is CSVSRRSNEKLFF. The CDR3 nucleotides read TGCAGCGTGTCGCGAAGGTCTAATGAAAAACTGTTTTTT.

This chain uses TRBV9 with TRBJ1-2; no clear D gene. V lost 0 bases to trimming and J lost 4 bases, with 13 bases between them. This CDR3 is 15 amino acids long. Germline-derived CDR1 and CDR2 are SGDLS and YYNGEE. The CDR3 DNA is TGTGCCAGCAGCGTAGATGGCGGCCTAATCTATGGCTACACCTTC. This translates into CASSVDGGLIYGYTF.

J is TRBJ1-1 and V is TRBV7-8, with D unresolved. This CDR3 comprises 13 residues. Trimming shortened V by 2 bases and J by 2 bases, and 6 bases separated the two germline ends. The germline CDR1 and CDR2 sequences are SGHVS and FQNEAQ. In nucleotides, the CDR3 is TGTGCCAGCAGCTTACAGGACAACACTGAAGCTTTCTTT. Its translation is CASSLQDNTEAFF.

This clonotype was seen many times. CDR3 sequence: CASSLDGSSYNEQFF. Written as DNA, the CDR3 is TGTGCCAGCAGCTTGGACGGGAGCTCCTACAATGAGCAGTTCTTC. The V call is TRBV7-2, the J call TRBJ2-1; D is perhaps TRBD2 (6 bases). Germline values: CDR1 SGHTA, CDR2 FQGNSA. Between the trimmed V and J ends, which lost 3 bases and 0 bases, there was a span of 9 bases. The CDR3 has 15 residues.

The chain recombines TRBV28 with TRBJ1-2; no firm D call. Trimming took 3 bases from V and 0 from J, leaving 8 bases between them. In germline, CDR1 is MDHEN, CDR2 SYDVKM. This CDR3 has 14 residues. The CDR3 here is CASSLGSSNYGYTF. The CDR3 DNA reads as TGTGCCAGCAGTTTGGGCAGCTCTAACTATGGCTACACCTTC.

This clonotype was found a few times. This sequence joins TRBV5-4 and TRBJ1-1; a weak D match, TRBD1 (5 bases). The germline V gene has CDR1 SGHNT and CDR2 YYREEE (reference sequence). This CDR3 region has 15 residues. Deletions cut 3 bases from V and 1 base from J, with 13 bases between. The CDR3, as DNA: TGTGCCAGCAGCTGGACCGGGACGTCGAACACTGAAGCTTTCTTT. Amino acids: CASSWTGTSNTEAFF.

The sample holds a few counts of this clonotype. Here the CDR3 DNA reads TGTGCCAGCAGTTTTAGGAGAAAGACCCAGTACTTC. This encodes CASSFRRKTQYF. V is TRBV28 and J is TRBJ2-5; D is uncertain. The CDR3 is made up of 12 amino acids. V was trimmed by 3 bases and J by 6 bases, leaving 8 bases between them. Germline CDR1 reads MDHEN; CDR2 reads SYDVKM.

V is TRBV6-5 and J is TRBJ1-6; TRBD1 agrees at 7 bases. J gave up 7 bases and V 6 bases, and 9 bases lay outside the gene matches. CDR1 MNHEY and CDR2 SVGAGI come from the germline V gene. The CDR3 consists of 15 residues. The CDR3 coding sequence is TGTGCCAGCAGCCCCGGAGGGGGCAGGAATTCACCCCTCCACTTT. It codes for CASSPGGGRNSPLHF.

The table lists this clonotype with a few counts. The CDR3 loop is CSARLPGGGYTF. CDR3 bases: TGCAGTGCTAGACTGCCGGGGGGCGGCTACACCTTC. The J gene is TRBJ1-2, the V gene TRBV20-1; a weak D match, TRBD1 (6 bases). Trimming stripped 2 bases from V and 8 bases from J, with 12 bases between. CDR1 and CDR2 (germline): DFQATT, SNEGSKA (reference sequence). The length of the CDR3 is 12 residues.

In the case of this clonotype: One base away lies a much larger clone, so this may be a sequencing read error. This chain links TRBV6-2 or TRBV6-3 with TRBJ2-2; 7 bases line up with TRBD2. CDR1 and CDR2 (germline): MNHEY, SVGEGT. The CDR3 is made up of 17 amino acids. CDR3: CASSYSRGTTNTGELLF. The CDR3 DNA is TGTGCCAGCAGTTACTCTCGCGGGACTACAAACACCGGGGAGCTGCTTTTT.

This clonotype has at least ten counts. This chain links TRBV20-1 with TRBJ2-1; weak D call: TRBD2 (7 bases). Trimming took off 1 base at V and 4 bases at J, with 11 bases between the two ends. CDR1 and CDR2 from the germline V gene are DFQATT and SNEGSKA (reference sequence). The length of the CDR3 is 14 residues. The chain's CDR3 is CSARGGGSYNEQFF. For the CDR3, the DNA is TGCAGTGCTAGAGGGGGGGGCTCTTACAATGAGCAGTTCTTC.

This clonotype was counted many times. V usage is TRBV3-1 and J usage is TRBJ1-2; D unclear. The CDR3 spans 14 residues. Germline V gene sequence: CDR1 LGHDT, CDR2 YNNKEL (reference sequence). Trimming left V 0 bases short and J 4 bases short, with 9 bases between. In DNA, the CDR3 is TGTGCCAGCAGCCAAGATATCCTGACCTATGGCTACACCTTC. Translating it yields CASSQDILTYGYTF.

The V and J genes are TRBV7-3 and TRBJ2-5; the D call may be TRBD1 or TRBD2 (6 bases each). In germline, CDR1 is SGHTA, CDR2 FQGTGA. The CDR3 loop spans 13 amino acids. With 5 bases removed from V and 4 bases from J, the gap between germline ends came to 11 bases. CDR3 protein: CASSIGGRETQYF. DNA for the CDR3: TGTGCCAGCAGCATAGGGGGGCGAGAGACCCAGTACTTC.

This clonotype occurred a few times. The CDR3 loop is CASSSHVGRAANYGYTF. The CDR3 DNA follows: TGTGCCAGCAGCTCTCATGTGGGACGGGCAGCTAACTATGGCTACACCTTC. The chain uses TRBV11-2 and TRBJ1-2, with D tentatively TRBD1 (5 bases). V was cut by 4 bases and J by 0 bases, with 18 bases left in between. Germline V gene lookup returns CDR1 SGHAT and CDR2 FQNNGV. This CDR3 region has 17 residues.